These 15 T cell receptor beta chains were sequenced from one sample in a study of blood T cells in healthy people across ages. The second PCR ran roughly 6 to 11 cycles with a sample-barcoded 5' primer and J-beta primers. Each CDR3 protein is one row after TCRdb ran MiXCR on the 5' RACE reads. The table records over 1,500,000 distinct CDR3 sequences, about 49% of them present only once. The sample taken for sequencing was blood. The receptors shown here come from a woman between 40 and 55 years old in good health.

This chain links TRBV7-2 with TRBJ2-1, with D perhaps matching TRBD1 or TRBD2 (5 bases each). V was cut by 6 bases and J by 4 bases, with 13 bases left in between. The CDR3 is 14 amino acids. The V gene's germline CDR1 is SGHTA and CDR2 FQGNSA. In DNA form, the CDR3 reads TGTGCCAGCAGTTCCACGGGGCGATACAATGAGCAGTTCTTC. This encodes CASSSTGRYNEQFF.

This clonotype was observed a handful of times. The chain is built from TRBV6-6 and TRBJ2-1, with D perhaps TRBD1 (6 bases). Germline values: CDR1 MNHNY, CDR2 SVGAGI (reference sequence). The CDR3 extends over 15 amino acids. V was pared by 0 bases and J by 7 bases, with 13 bases between. Here the CDR3 reads CASSYSTGSGNEQFF. Here the CDR3 DNA reads TGTGCCAGCAGTTACTCGACAGGTTCGGGGAATGAGCAGTTCTTC.

This clonotype was picked up a small number of times. The V and J genes are TRBV24-1 and TRBJ2-4, with D possibly being TRBD1 or TRBD2 (5 bases each). The length of the CDR3 is 14 residues. V lost 6 bases to trimming and J lost 8 bases, with 16 bases between them. Germline-derived CDR1 and CDR2 are KGHDR and SFDVKD. CDR3 protein: CATSPGPLRDIQYF. CDR3 bases: TGTGCCACCAGTCCGGGACCCCTTCGAGACATTCAGTACTTC.

The V call is TRBV7-2, the J call TRBJ1-1; 10 bases line up with TRBD1. Germline assignment: CDR1 SGHTA and CDR2 FQGNSA. J was trimmed by 5 bases and V by 5 bases; bases with no gene match: 8. The CDR3 has 15 residues. The CDR3 loop is CASSGGDRGWTEAFF. The DNA of the CDR3 is TGTGCCAGCAGCGGTGGGGACAGGGGATGGACTGAAGCTTTCTTT.

The rearrangement uses TRBV28 and TRBJ2-7; no reliable D call. This CDR3 contains 13 residues. CDR1 and CDR2 from the germline V gene are MDHEN and SYDVKM. V was trimmed by 7 bases and J by 0 bases, leaving 10 bases between them. The CDR3 sequence is CASNSHSSYEQYF. The CDR3 coding sequence is TGTGCCAGCAACTCCCACAGCTCCTACGAGCAGTACTTC. The full variable domain, with the rest looked up from reference TRBV28 and TRBJ2-7, is DVKVTQSSRYLVKRTGEKVFLECVQDMDHENMFWYRQDPGLGLRLIYFSYDVKMKEKGDIPEGYSVSREKKERFSLILESASTNQTSMYLCASNSHSSYEQYFGPGTRLTVT.

The V call is TRBV7-2, the J call TRBJ2-5, with TRBD1 matching over 7 bases. V lost 1 base and J lost 5; bases outside the gene matches: 7. This CDR3 has 15 amino acids. Germline assignment: CDR1 SGHTA and CDR2 FQGNSA. The CDR3 protein is CASSLGTGARETQYF. The CDR3 nucleotides are TGTGCCAGCAGCTTAGGCACAGGGGCGCGGGAGACCCAGTACTTC.

The chain carries TRBV9 and TRBJ2-7, with D perhaps matching TRBD2 (6 bases). Germline values: CDR1 SGDLS, CDR2 YYNGEE. Between the trimmed V and J ends, which lost 3 bases and 3 bases, there was a span of 16 bases. This CDR3 region has 15 residues. The CDR3 DNA sequence: TGTGCCAGCAGCGCGGCCGCGGGGTTGGGCTACGAGCAGTACTTC. It codes for CASSAAAGLGYEQYF. Full variable domain (remainder filled in from reference TRBV9 and TRBJ2-7): DSGVTQTPKHLITATGQRVTLRCSPRSGDLSVYWYQQSLDQGLQFLIQYYNGEERAKGNILERFSAQQFPDLHSELNLSSLELGDSALYFCASSAAAGLGYEQYFGPGTRLTVT.

The rearrangement links TRBV4-3 to TRBJ2-1; 8 bases align to TRBD1. The CDR3 length is 15 residues. CDR1 is LGHNA and CDR2 is YSLEER in the germline V gene. The ends lost 3 bases at V and 6 bases at J; junction bases unmatched: 7. CDR3 in DNA: TGCGCCAGCAGCCACGACAGGGGATCCCCCAATGAGCAGTTCTTC. Translating it yields CASSHDRGSPNEQFF.

This chain links TRBV7-2 with TRBJ2-7; 11 bases match TRBD2. V shed 5 bases and J 0 bases; nucleotides not matched to a gene: 6. The CDR3 has 16 amino acids. The germline CDR1 and CDR2 sequences are SGHTA and FQGNSA. The CDR3 protein is CASSADGTSGSYEQYF. The DNA of the CDR3 is TGTGCCAGCAGCGCCGACGGGACTAGCGGCTCCTACGAGCAGTACTTC.

The sample holds a few counts of this clonotype. The chain employs TRBV29-1 and TRBJ2-3; no definite D call. The CDR3 extends over 14 amino acids. The ends were cut back, 8 bases at V and 0 bases at J, with 15 bases in the middle. The V gene's germline CDR1 is SQVTM and CDR2 ANQGSEA. CDR3 loop: CSISPPESTDTQYF. The CDR3 region has the DNA TGCAGCATATCCCCCCCGGAAAGCACAGATACGCAGTATTTT.

Comments on this clonotype: A read error may explain this, as a much larger clone is one base away. This sequence joins TRBV9 and TRBJ1-2; D gene unclear. Germline CDR1 and CDR2: SGDLS and YYNGEE. The CDR3 is 12 amino acids. V lost 1 base and J 2 bases, leaving 3 bases between the germline ends. The CDR3 DNA follows: TGTGCCAGCAGCGTAAACAACTATGGCTACACCTTC. Translated: CASSVNNYGYTF.

The gene calls are TRBV20-1 and TRBJ1-5; possibly TRBD1 for D (5 bases). Germline assignment: CDR1 DFQATT and CDR2 SNEGSKA (reference sequence). This CDR3 region has 16 residues. V lost 0 bases, J lost 2 bases, and 14 bases lay in between. The CDR3 spells CSARDPVGRGNQPQHF. The CDR3 DNA reads TGCAGTGCTAGAGATCCGGTGGGACGGGGCAATCAGCCCCAGCATTTT.

This clonotype was found a few times. The rearrangement links TRBV28 to TRBJ2-1, with D possibly TRBD2 on 6 matching bases. V gave up 1 base and J gave up 5 bases, with 12 bases separating them. Germline loops: CDR1 MDHEN, CDR2 SYDVKM. The CDR3 is made up of 15 amino acids. The CDR3 DNA sequence: TGTGCCAGCAGTTTATTGCGGGACCTAGACAATGAGCAGTTCTTC. It yields the protein CASSLLRDLDNEQFF.

V is TRBV28 and J is TRBJ2-7; 7 positions match TRBD2. Judging by the DNA end, TRBJ2-5 fits better; the J call may be wrong. Germline loops: CDR1 MDHEN, CDR2 SYDVKM. CDR3 length equals 15 residues. The CDR3 DNA reads TGTGCCAGCGGCGGACCCTTAGCGGGCGACGAGACCCAGTACTTC. It codes for CASGGPLAGDETQYF.

V usage is TRBV11-2 and J usage is TRBJ2-4; D perhaps matches TRBD1 (5 bases). CDR3 size: 16 residues. Germline assignment: CDR1 SGHAT and CDR2 FQNNGV. The V end lost 5 bases, the J end lost 3 bases, and 17 bases lay between the germline ends. Here the CDR3 DNA reads TGTGCCAGCAGCCCCAGTCTTAGGGGCGACAAAAACATTCAGTACTTC. Encoded protein: CASSPSLRGDKNIQYF.